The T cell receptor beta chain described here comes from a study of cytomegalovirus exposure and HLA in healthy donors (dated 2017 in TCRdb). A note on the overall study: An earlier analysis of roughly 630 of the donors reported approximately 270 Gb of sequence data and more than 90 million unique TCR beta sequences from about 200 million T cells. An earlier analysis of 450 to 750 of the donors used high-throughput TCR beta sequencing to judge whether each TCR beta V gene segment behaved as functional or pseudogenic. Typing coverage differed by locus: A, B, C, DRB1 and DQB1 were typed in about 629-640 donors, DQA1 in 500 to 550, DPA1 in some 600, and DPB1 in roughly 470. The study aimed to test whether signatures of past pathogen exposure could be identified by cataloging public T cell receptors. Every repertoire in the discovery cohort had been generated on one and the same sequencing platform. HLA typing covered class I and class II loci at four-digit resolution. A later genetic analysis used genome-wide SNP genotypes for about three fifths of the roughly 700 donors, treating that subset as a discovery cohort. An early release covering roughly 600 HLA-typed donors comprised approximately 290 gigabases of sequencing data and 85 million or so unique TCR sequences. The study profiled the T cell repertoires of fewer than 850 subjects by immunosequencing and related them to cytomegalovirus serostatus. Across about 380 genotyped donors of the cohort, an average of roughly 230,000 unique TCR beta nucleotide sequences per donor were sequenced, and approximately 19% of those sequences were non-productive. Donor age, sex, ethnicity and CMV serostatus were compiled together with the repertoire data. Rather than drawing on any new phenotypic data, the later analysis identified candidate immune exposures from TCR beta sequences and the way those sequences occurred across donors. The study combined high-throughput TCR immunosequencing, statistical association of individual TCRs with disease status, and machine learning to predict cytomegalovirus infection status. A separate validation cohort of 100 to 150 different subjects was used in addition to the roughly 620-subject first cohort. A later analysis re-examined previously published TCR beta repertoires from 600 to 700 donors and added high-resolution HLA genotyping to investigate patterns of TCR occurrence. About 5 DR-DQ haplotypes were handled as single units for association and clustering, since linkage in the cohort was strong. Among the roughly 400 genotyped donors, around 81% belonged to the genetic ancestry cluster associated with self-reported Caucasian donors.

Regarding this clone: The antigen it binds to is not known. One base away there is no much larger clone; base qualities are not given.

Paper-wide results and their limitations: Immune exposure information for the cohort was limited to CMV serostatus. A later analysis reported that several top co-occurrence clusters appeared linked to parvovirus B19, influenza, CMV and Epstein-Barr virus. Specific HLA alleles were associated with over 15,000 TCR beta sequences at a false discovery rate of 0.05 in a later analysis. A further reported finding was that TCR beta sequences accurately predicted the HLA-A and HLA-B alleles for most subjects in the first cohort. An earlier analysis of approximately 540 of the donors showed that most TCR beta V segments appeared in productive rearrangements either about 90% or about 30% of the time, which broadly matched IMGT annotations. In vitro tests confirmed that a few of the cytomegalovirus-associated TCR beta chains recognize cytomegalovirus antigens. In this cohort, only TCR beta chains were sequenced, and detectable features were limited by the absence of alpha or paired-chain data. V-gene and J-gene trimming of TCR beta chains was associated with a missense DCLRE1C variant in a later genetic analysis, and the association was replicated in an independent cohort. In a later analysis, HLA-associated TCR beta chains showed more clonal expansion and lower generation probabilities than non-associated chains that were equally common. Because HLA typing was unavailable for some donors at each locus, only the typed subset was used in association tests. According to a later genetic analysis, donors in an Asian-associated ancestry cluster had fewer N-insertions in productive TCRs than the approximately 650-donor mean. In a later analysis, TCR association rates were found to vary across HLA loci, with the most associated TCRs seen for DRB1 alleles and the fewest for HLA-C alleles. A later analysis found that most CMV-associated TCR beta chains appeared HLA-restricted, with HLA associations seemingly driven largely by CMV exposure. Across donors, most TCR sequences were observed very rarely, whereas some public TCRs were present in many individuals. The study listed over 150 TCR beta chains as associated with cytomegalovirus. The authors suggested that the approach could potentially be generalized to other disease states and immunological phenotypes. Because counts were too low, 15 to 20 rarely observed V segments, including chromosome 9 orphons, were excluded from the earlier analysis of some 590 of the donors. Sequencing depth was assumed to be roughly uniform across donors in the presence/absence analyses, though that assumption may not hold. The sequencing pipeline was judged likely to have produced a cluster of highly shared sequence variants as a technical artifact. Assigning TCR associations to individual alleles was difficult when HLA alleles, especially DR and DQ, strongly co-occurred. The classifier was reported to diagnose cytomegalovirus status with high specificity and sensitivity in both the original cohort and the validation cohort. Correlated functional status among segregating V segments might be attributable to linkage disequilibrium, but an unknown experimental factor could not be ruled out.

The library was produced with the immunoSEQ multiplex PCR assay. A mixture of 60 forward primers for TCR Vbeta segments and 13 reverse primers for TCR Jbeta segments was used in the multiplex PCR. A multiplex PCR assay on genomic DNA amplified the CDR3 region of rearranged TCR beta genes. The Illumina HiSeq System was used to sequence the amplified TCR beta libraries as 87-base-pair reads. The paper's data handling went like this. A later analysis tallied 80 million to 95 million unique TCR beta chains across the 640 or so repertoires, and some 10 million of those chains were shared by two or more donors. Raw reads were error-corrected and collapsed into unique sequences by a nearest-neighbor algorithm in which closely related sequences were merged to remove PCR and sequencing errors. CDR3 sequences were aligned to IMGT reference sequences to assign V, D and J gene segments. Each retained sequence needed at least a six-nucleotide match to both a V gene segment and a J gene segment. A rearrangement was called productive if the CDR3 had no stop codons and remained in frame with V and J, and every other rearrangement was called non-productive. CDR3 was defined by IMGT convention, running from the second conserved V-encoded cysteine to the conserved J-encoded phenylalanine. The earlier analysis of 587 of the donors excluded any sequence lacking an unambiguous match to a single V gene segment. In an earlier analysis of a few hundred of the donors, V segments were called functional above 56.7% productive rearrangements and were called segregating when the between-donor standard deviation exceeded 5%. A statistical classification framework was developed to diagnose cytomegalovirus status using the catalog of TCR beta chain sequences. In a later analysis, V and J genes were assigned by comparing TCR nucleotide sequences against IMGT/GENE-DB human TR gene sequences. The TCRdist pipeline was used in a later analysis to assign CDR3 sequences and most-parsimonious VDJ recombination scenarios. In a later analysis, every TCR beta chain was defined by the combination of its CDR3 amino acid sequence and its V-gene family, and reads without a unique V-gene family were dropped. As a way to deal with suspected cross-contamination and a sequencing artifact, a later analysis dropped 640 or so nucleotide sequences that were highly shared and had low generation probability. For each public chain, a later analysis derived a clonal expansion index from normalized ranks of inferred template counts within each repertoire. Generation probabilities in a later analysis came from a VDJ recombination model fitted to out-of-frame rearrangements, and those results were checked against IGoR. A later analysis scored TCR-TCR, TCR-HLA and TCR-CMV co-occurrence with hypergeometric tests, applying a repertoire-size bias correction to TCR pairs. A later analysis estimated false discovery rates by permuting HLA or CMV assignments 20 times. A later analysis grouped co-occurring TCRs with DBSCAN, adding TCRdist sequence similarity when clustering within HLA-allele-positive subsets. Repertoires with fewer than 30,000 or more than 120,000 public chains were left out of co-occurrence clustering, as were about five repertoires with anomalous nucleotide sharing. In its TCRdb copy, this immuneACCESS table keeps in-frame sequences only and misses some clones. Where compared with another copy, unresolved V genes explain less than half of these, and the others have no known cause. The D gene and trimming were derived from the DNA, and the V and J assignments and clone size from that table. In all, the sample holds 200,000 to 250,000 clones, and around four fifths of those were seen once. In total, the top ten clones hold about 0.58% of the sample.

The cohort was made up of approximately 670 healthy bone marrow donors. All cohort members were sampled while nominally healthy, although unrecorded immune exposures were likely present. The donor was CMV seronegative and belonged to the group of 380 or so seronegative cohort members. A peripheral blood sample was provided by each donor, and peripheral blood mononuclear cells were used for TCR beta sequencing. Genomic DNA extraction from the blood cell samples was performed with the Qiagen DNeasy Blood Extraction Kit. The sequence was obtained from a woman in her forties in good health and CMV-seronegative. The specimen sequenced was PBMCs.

The CDR3 region: CSVAETGDFF. The DNA sequence is as follows: TGCAGCGTTGCGGAGACCGGGGATTTCTTT. The chain is assembled from TRBV29-1 and TRBJ1-1, with the D gene uncertain. The germline V gene sets CDR1 to SQVTM and CDR2 to ANQGSEA. There are 10 amino acids in the CDR3, from cysteine to phenylalanine inclusive. The CDR3 DNA has 30 bases and is translated from base 1. The V and J ends are trimmed by 4 bases and 13 bases, leaving 13 bases between them.